This T cell receptor beta chain was identified during a study of blood T cells in healthy people across ages. Findings of the study overall: There were more naive CD4+ cells and higher diversity in long-lived donors than in aged donors.

This clonotype was picked up a small number of times. The antigen remains undetermined. Together with a sample-barcoded 5' primer, a J-beta primer mix was included in a second PCR lasting roughly 6 to 12 cycles. Unique molecular identifiers of 12 random nucleotides labeled each cDNA. TCRdb reprocessed the 5' RACE reads with MiXCR, giving one entry per CDR3 protein. The data hold roughly 800,000 distinct CDR3 sequences, with about 36% observed a single time. Germline V CDR1 and CDR2: SGHTA, FQGNSA. V was clipped by 6 bases and J by 7 bases, with 19 bases between them. There are 14 residues in the CDR3. The sample taken for sequencing was blood. The chain links TRBV7-2 to TRBJ2-7; D possibly corresponds to TRBD1 (6 bases). The TCR sequence derives from a man younger than 30 in good health. The CDR3 region has the DNA TGTGCCAGCAGGCCCGACAGGTCTGCGAGGGAGCAGTACTTC. This translates into CASRPDRSAREQYF.